The rows below give T cell receptor beta chains drawn from one sample of a study of T cell changes during pregnancy in multiple sclerosis. The protocol was immunoSEQ multiplex PCR, while the TCRdb copy is restricted to in-frame clones and leaves out a portion. The sample has just over 80,000 clones; over 90% are singletons. Material: peripheral blood, obtained in the second trimester of pregnancy. These receptors were taken from a female donor with multiple sclerosis, enrolled in a pregnancy study. CDR3s include the opening cysteine and the closing phenylalanine or tryptophan. The D gene is left open where the match is weak. Not all rows give a size; the values are once, few, many and, for expanded clones, a class.

>TRBD2|TRBJ2-7|-|TRBV19
TGTGCCAGTAGAACTAGCGGGAGCTCGGGGTTCGAGCAGTACTTC
CASRTSGSSGFEQYF
>TRBD1|TRBJ1-1|-|TRBV6-6
TGTGCCACCTCAGGGGGACGCACGCCAGGGACTGAAGCTTTCTTT
CATSGGRTPGTEAFF
>-|TRBJ2-5|-|TRBV6-1
TGTGCCAGCAGTGAGACAGTGGGGACCCAGTACTTC
CASSETVGTQYF
>TRBD1|TRBJ1-2|-|TRBV7-9
TGTGCCAGCAGCCCCCGCCCGGGACAGGGGCCCAAGGGGCTTGGCTACACCTTC
CASSPRPGQGPKGLGYTF
>TRBD1|TRBJ2-7|-|TRBV6-5
TGTGCCAGCAGTTACCAAAACGGACAGGGGGTAAACGAGCAGTACTTC
CASSYQNGQGVNEQYF
>TRBD2|TRBJ2-7|once|TRBV5-1
TGCGCCAGCAGCCAAATAGCGGGAGGTTATCGAGAGCAGTACTTC
CASSQIAGGYREQYF
>-|TRBJ2-5|-|TRBV4-1
TGCGCCAGCAGCCGCAGGGCCGGAGAGACCCAGTACTTC
CASSRRAGETQYF
>-|TRBJ2-4|once|TRBV5-4
TGTGCCAGCAGCTTGTATATCGTCGGTGGGCTAGCCAAAAACATTCAGTACTTC
CASSLYIVGGLAKNIQYF
>-|TRBJ2-1|once|TRBV5-1
TGCGCCAGCAGCTTGGGGTTAGCTCGGAATGAGCAGTTCTTC
CASSLGLARNEQFF
>-|TRBJ2-1|-|TRBV15
TGTGCCACCAGCAGAGTAGGCAGGGCGGTGGGAGGTGAGCAGTTCTTC
CATSRVGRAVGGEQFF
>-|TRBJ1-2|-|TRBV29-1
TGCAGCGTTGAAGATTTGCCCCCCGGGGGAGAAGGCTATGGCTACACCTTC
CSVEDLPPGGEGYGYTF
>TRBD1|TRBJ2-7|-|TRBV6-1
TGTGCCAGCAGTGTCGGACAGGGTCCTTCCTACGAGCAGTACTTC
CASSVGQGPSYEQYF
>-|TRBJ2-2|-|TRBV7-6
TGTGCCAGCAGCCCCTACGTGGGGAGCGCGGGGGAGCTGTTTTTT
CASSPYVGSAGELFF
>-|TRBJ1-5|-|TRBV28
TGTGCCAGCAGTTTATCGGGAAGCGGTCAGCCCCAGCATTTT
CASSLSGSGQPQHF
>TRBD2|TRBJ2-1|-|TRBV7-2
TGTGCCAGCAGCCGTAGCGGGACCGATAATGAGCAGTTCTTC
CASSRSGTDNEQFF
>-|TRBJ2-3|once|TRBV7-9
TGTGCCAGCAGCTTAGGGCCCAGATCCACAGATACGCAGTATTTT
CASSLGPRSTDTQYF
>-|TRBJ2-7|-|TRBV7-2
TGTGCCAGCAGCTCGAGCCAAAACTACGAGCAGTACTTC
CASSSSQNYEQYF
>TRBD1|TRBJ2-7|-|TRBV6-1
TGTGCCAGCAGCCCCGGAGACAGGGGCTACGAGCAGTACTTC
CASSPGDRGYEQYF
>TRBD1|TRBJ1-1|-|TRBV7-9
TGTGCCAGCAGCTTAGGGCGAACCATACAGGGGAGCGACACTGAAGCTTTCTTT
CASSLGRTIQGSDTEAFF
>-|TRBJ1-4|once|TRBV14
TGTGCCAGCAGCCAAGGGGACGTCACAGGGTACCATGGAAAACTGTTTTTT
CASSQGDVTGYHGKLFF
>TRBD1|TRBJ2-7|-|TRBV7-9
TGTGCCAGCAGCATGTCGCCCGGGACAGGGGGTCCTTCCGCCTACGAGCAGTACTTC
CASSMSPGTGGPSAYEQYF
>TRBD2|TRBJ2-2|-|TRBV4-1
TGCGCCAGCAGCCAAGAAGAGACTAGCTGGGGGGAGCTGTTTTTT
CASSQEETSWGELFF
>TRBD1|TRBJ2-1|-|TRBV9
TGTGCCAGCAGCGAGCTACAGGGGATAAACAATGAGCAGTTCTTC
CASSELQGINNEQFF
>TRBD2|TRBJ2-2|-|TRBV19
TGTGCCAGTAGGACTAGCGGTTACACCGGGGAGCTGTTTTTT
CASRTSGYTGELFF
>-|TRBJ1-4|-|TRBV19
TGTGCCAGTAGTCACCCAGGGTGGGGTGAAAAACTGTTTTTT
CASSHPGWGEKLFF
>-|TRBJ2-5|once|TRBV9
TGTGCCAGCGGCAGGGGTGGGGAGACCCAGTACTTC
CASGRGGETQYF
>-|TRBJ2-1|-|TRBV11-3
TGTGCCAGCAGCCAAACAGGGAGCTCCTACAATGAGCAGTTCTTC
CASSQTGSSYNEQFF
>TRBD1|TRBJ2-4|-|TRBV29-1
TGCAGCGTCTCTACGACAGGGAAGTTGGACATTCAGTACTTC
CSVSTTGKLDIQYF
>TRBD2|TRBJ2-1|-|TRBV5-6
TGTGCCAGCAGCCCGGGACTAGCGGGAGAGATTTCCTACAATGAGCAGTTCTTC
CASSPGLAGEISYNEQFF
>-|TRBJ2-5|-|TRBV11-2
TGTGCCAGCAGCTTAGGGCCGGGTACGGAGACCCAGTACTTC
CASSLGPGTETQYF
>-|TRBJ1-2|-|TRBV28
TGTGCCAGCAGTCTAGGGGGAATGGACTATGGCTACACCTTC
CASSLGGMDYGYTF
>TRBD2|TRBJ2-5|once|TRBV7-2
TGTGCCAGCAGCCCGTGGGTCCTAGCGGGAGTAGGAGAGACCCAGTACTTC
CASSPWVLAGVGETQYF
>-|TRBJ1-2|-|TRBV18
TGTGCCAGCTCACCACCGGTTCAGAGGAGAGCTAACTATGGCTACACCTTC
CASSPPVQRRANYGYTF
>-|TRBJ1-2|-|TRBV7-9
TGTGCCAGCAGCTCAGGAGCCGGGACTGCCAATGCTGGCTACACCTTC
CASSSGAGTANAGYTF
>-|TRBJ2-7|-|TRBV27
TGTGCCAGCCGCGTTGGGGGGAGATTCTACGAGCAGTACTTC
CASRVGGRFYEQYF
>TRBD1|TRBJ1-4|-|TRBV27
TGTGCCAGCAGCCGAGGCGGGACAGGAACGCCACCAGGAGAAAAACTGTTTTTT
CASSRGGTGTPPGEKLFF
>TRBD1|TRBJ1-3|-|TRBV7-2
TGTGCCAGCAGCCGAGACAGGGGTGGAAACACCATATATTTT
CASSRDRGGNTIYF
>-|TRBJ2-7|-|TRBV27
TGTGCCAGCAGCTTCCGGCGAGGGAACTACGAGCAGTACTTC
CASSFRRGNYEQYF
>TRBD2|TRBJ2-7|-|TRBV27
TGTGCCAGCAGTTTGAGGTTTGGCGGGAGGGAGGGCGAGCAGTACTTC
CASSLRFGGREGEQYF
>-|TRBJ1-2|-|TRBV4-1
TGCGCCAGCAGCCAAGATTGGGAGGGGACCTACTATGGCTACACCTTC
CASSQDWEGTYYGYTF
>-|TRBJ2-1|-|TRBV28
TGTGCCATAAGAGAGGGCGCTTCTGTATACAATGAGCAGTTCTTC
CAIREGASVYNEQFF
>TRBD1|TRBJ1-2|-|TRBV12-5
TGTGCTAGTGCCACCCACCTGACAGGGAGGCGTGACGGCTACACCTTC
CASATHLTGRRDGYTF
>-|TRBJ2-3|-|TRBV28
TGTGCCAGCAGTTGGGGGGAGAGGAACACAGATACGCAGTATTTT
CASSWGERNTDTQYF
>-|TRBJ1-2|-|TRBV9
TGTGCCAGCAGACCAGGGAACTATGGCTACACCTTC
CASRPGNYGYTF